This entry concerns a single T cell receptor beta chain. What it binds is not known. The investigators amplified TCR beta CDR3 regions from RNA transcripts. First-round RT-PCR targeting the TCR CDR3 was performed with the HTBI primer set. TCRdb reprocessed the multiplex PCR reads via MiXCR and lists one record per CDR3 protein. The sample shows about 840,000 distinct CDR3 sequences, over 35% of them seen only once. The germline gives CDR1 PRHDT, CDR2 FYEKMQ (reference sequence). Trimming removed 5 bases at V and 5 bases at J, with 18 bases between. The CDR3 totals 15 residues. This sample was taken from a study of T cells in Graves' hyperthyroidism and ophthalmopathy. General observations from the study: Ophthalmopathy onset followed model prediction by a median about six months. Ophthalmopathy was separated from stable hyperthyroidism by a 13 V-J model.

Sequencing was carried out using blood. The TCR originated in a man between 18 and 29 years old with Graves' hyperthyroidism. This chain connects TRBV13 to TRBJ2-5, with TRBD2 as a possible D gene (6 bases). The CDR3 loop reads CASSPASAPGETQYF. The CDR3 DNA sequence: TGTGCCAGCAGCCCCGCTAGCGCGCCGGGGGAGACCCAGTACTTC.